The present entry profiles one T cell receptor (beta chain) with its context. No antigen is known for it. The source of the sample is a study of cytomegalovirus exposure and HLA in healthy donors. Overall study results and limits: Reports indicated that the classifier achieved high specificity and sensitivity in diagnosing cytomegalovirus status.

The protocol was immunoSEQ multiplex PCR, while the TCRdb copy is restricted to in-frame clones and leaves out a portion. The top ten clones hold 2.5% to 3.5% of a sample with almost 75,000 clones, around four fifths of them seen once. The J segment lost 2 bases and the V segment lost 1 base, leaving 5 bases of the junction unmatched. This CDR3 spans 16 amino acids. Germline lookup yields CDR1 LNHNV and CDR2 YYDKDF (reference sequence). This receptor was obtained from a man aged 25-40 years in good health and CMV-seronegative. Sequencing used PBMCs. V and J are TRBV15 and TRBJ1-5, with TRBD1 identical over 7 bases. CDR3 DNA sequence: TGTGCCACCAGCAGAGTAGAGGGGGCGGGCAATCAGCCCCAGCATTTT. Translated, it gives CATSRVEGAGNQPQHF.